This passage covers 26 T cell receptor beta chains from one sample sequenced in a study of CD8 T cells in ankylosing spondylitis. Via MiXCR, TCRdb re-called the 5' RACE reads, giving one row per CDR3 protein. The sample has 150,000 to 250,000 distinct CDR3 sequences, roughly 13% seen once. The sequencing sample was made of blood, either unsorted or a sorted T cell fraction (not recorded which). These receptors all stem from a male donor with ankylosing spondylitis or in good health (not recorded which).

The genes are TRBV5-1 and TRBJ2-3; D possibly corresponds to TRBD2 (5 bases). The germline V and J ends were trimmed by 6 bases and 0 bases, with 11 bases remaining between them. Germline loops: CDR1 SGHRS, CDR2 YFSETQ. The CDR3 loop spans 14 amino acids. The CDR3 coding sequence is TGCGCCAGCACCCTCGGGGATAGCACAGATACGCAGTATTTT. It yields the protein CASTLGDSTDTQYF.

This clonotype occurred many times. The J gene is TRBJ1-1, the V gene TRBV4-2, with TRBD1 as a possible D gene (5 bases). The V end was cut by 1 base, the J end by 3 bases, with 9 bases between. Germline V gene sequence: CDR1 LGHNA, CDR2 YNFKEQ. The CDR3 has 14 amino acids. This chain's CDR3 is CASSQGGRYTEAFF. The DNA of the CDR3 is TGTGCCAGCAGCCAAGGGGGCCGGTACACTGAAGCTTTCTTT.

This clonotype was counted many times. The V and J genes are TRBV12-3 or TRBV12-4 and TRBJ1-5; the D gene is possibly TRBD1 (6 bases). Trimming took 4 bases from V and 7 from J, leaving 11 bases between them. CDR3 length: 13 amino acids. CDR3 in amino acids: CASSWGARQPQHF. CDR3 nucleotide sequence: TGTGCCAGCAGTTGGGGGGCCCGGCAGCCCCAGCATTTT.

The table lists this clonotype with many counts. The chain joins TRBV12-3 or TRBV12-4 to TRBJ2-1, with 11 bases fitting TRBD2. The CDR3 runs to 21 residues. V lost 4 bases and J lost 0; bases outside the gene matches: 17. This CDR3 reads CASSSKGWAGLAASSYNEQFF. CDR3 in DNA: TGTGCCAGCAGTTCCAAGGGATGGGCGGGACTAGCGGCCAGCTCCTACAATGAGCAGTTCTTC.

The chain recombines TRBV27 with TRBJ2-1; D gene ambiguous. The CDR3 covers 12 residues. The germline V gene has CDR1 MNHEY and CDR2 SMNVEV (reference sequence). The V gene lost 3 bases and the J gene lost 8 bases, with 8 bases spanning the gap. Here the CDR3 reads CASSLNSYEQFF. For the CDR3, the DNA is TGTGCCAGCAGTTTGAACAGTTATGAGCAGTTCTTC.

This clonotype was seen only a few times. The rearrangement uses TRBV5-1 and TRBJ1-1; D not resolved. The CDR3 spans 13 residues. Trimming stripped 4 bases from V and 4 bases from J, with 11 bases between. The germline CDR1 and CDR2 sequences are SGHRS and YFSETQ. The CDR3 DNA follows: TGCGCCAGCAGCCCGATCGACCTCACTGAAGCTTTCTTT. This gives the protein CASSPIDLTEAFF. Based on the CDR3 plus reference TRBV5-1 and TRBJ1-1, the full variable domain is KAGVTQTPRYLIKTRGQQVTLSCSPISGHRSVSWYQQTPGQGLQFLFEYFSETQRNKGNFPGRFSGRQFSNSRSEMNVSTLELGDSALYLCASSPIDLTEAFFGQGTRLTVV.

This clonotype was detected only a few times. CDR3 protein: CASNNRAGANVLTF. The CDR3 nucleotides are TGTGCCAGCAACAACAGGGCCGGGGCCAACGTCCTGACTTTC. V is TRBV12-3 or TRBV12-4 and J is TRBJ2-6, with D possibly being TRBD1 (6 bases). The V end lost 7 bases, the J end lost 4 bases, and 11 bases lay between the germline ends. The CDR3 covers 14 residues.

J is TRBJ2-7 and V is TRBV5-1; tentative D call: TRBD2 (6 bases). In germline, CDR1 is SGHRS, CDR2 YFSETQ. CDR3 length: 16 amino acids. V was clipped by 2 bases and J by 2 bases, with 17 bases between them. CDR3 nucleotide sequence: TGCGCCAGCAGCTTTGGCTCCGGGACTCCGGCCTACGAGCAGTACTTC. Encoded protein: CASSFGSGTPAYEQYF.

In its sample, this clonotype was seen a few times. This chain connects TRBV5-1 to TRBJ2-1; 11 bases match TRBD2. The CDR3 has 16 residues. V lost 2 bases to trimming and J lost 0 bases; unmatched junction nucleotides: 1. Germline CDR1 SGHRS, CDR2 YFSETQ. CDR3 sequence (DNA): TGCGCCAGCAGCTTTAGCGGGGGGGCCTCCTACAATGAGCAGTTCTTC. It specifies CASSFSGGASYNEQFF.

This clonotype was detected a few times. The chain combines TRBV9 with TRBJ1-4, with D tentatively TRBD1 (6 bases). Trimming took 3 bases from V and 3 from J, leaving 12 bases between them. Germline CDR1 SGDLS, CDR2 YYNGEE. This CDR3 is 15 amino acids long. The CDR3 nucleotides are TGTGCCAGCAGCGAGGGGGGGGCCTCTAATGAAAAACTGTTTTTT. It yields the protein CASSEGGASNEKLFF.

Worth noting for this clonotype: It may be a read error: a sequence one base away is much more abundant. The J gene is TRBJ2-2, the V gene TRBV3-1; TRBD2 agrees at 11 bases. Germline CDR1 reads LGHDT; CDR2 reads YNNKEL (reference sequence). The CDR3 sequence is 20 residues long. The CDR3 loop is CASSQDGGTSGSWNTGERFF. CDR3 DNA: TGTGCCAGCAGCCAAGATGGGGGGACTAGCGGCTCTTGGAACACCGGGGAGCGGTTTTTT.

The rearrangement links TRBV2 to TRBJ2-1; D tentatively reads TRBD1 or TRBD2 (7 bases each). The V gene's germline CDR1 is SNHLY and CDR2 FYNNEI. The CDR3 consists of 15 residues. V dropped 2 bases and J dropped 6 bases, with 14 bases sitting between them. Written as DNA, the CDR3 is TGTGCCAGCAGTGAACGGCCAGGGGGGGGCAATGAGCAGTTCTTC. Translation gives CASSERPGGGNEQFF.

This clonotype was found a few times. The V call is TRBV24-1, the J call TRBJ2-1; perhaps TRBD2 as D (5 bases). CDR3 length: 12 residues. Trimming removed 1 base from V and 10 bases from J, with 7 bases in between. Germline values: CDR1 KGHDR, CDR2 SFDVKD. The CDR3 bases are TGTGCCACCAGTGATTTCGGGGAAGAGCAGTTCTTC. Its translation: CATSDFGEEQFF.

This chain joins TRBV27 and TRBJ1-1; tentative D call: TRBD1 (5 bases). Germline V lookup: CDR1 MNHEY, CDR2 SMNVEV (reference sequence). Trimming stripped 0 bases from V and 0 bases from J, with 20 bases between. The CDR3 is 19 amino acids. The CDR3 nucleotides read TGTGCCAGCAGTTTATCGGGATGGGGGTTGGGGACCATGAACACTGAAGCTTTCTTT. Protein sequence: CASSLSGWGLGTMNTEAFF.

The sample holds a few counts of this clonotype. The V gene is TRBV10-3, the J gene TRBJ2-5, with TRBD2 matching over 9 bases. This CDR3 contains 16 residues. The J segment lost 4 bases and the V segment lost 4 bases, leaving 10 bases of the junction unmatched. CDR1 and CDR2 from the germline V gene are ENHRY and SYGVKD. The CDR3 here is CAISAAGGEFGETQYF. CDR3 DNA: TGTGCCATCAGTGCAGCGGGAGGAGAGTTTGGAGAGACCCAGTACTTC.

This clonotype was observed many times. The rearrangement links TRBV5-1 to TRBJ1-1, with D perhaps TRBD1 (5 bases). CDR1 is SGHRS and CDR2 is YFSETQ in the germline V gene. The germline V and J ends were trimmed by 7 bases and 1 base, with 11 bases remaining between them. The CDR3 has 13 residues. In DNA, the CDR3 is TGCGCCAGCGGGCGGGGGGGGAACACTGAAGCTTTCTTT. Its translation: CASGRGGNTEAFF.

The sample holds many counts of this clonotype. This chain uses TRBV6-1 with TRBJ1-1, with D tentatively TRBD1 (6 bases). Germline V gene data show CDR1 as MNHNS and CDR2 as SASEGT. With 8 bases removed from V and 5 bases from J, the gap between germline ends came to 15 bases. There are 13 residues in the CDR3. The CDR3, as DNA: TGTGCCAGCCGGGATGGGGGGGCAACTGAAGCTTTCTTT. Translation gives CASRDGGATEAFF.

This clonotype showed up just a few times. DNA for the CDR3: TGTGCCAGCAGGCTAGGGGGAACCTACAATGAGCAGTTCTTC. This gives the protein CASRLGGTYNEQFF. This chain links TRBV27 with TRBJ2-1; D possibly corresponds to TRBD1 (6 bases). The V gene lost 6 bases and the J gene lost 2 bases, with 11 bases spanning the gap. CDR3 size: 14 residues. CDR1 is MNHEY and CDR2 is SMNVEV in the germline V gene (reference sequence).

The table lists this clonotype with a few counts. The chain recombines TRBV27 with TRBJ2-7, with D possibly called TRBD1 or TRBD2 (5 bases each). This CDR3 spans 15 amino acids. In germline, CDR1 is MNHEY, CDR2 SMNVEV (reference sequence). The germline V and J ends were trimmed by 5 bases and 4 bases, with 18 bases remaining between them. The CDR3 is CASSPRDGAGYEQYF. The CDR3, as DNA: TGTGCCAGCAGTCCCCGGGACGGGGCAGGGTACGAGCAGTACTTC.

In this sample, this clonotype turned up a few times. V gene TRBV27 combines with J gene TRBJ2-2; the match to TRBD1 covers 7 bases. This CDR3 region has 15 residues. J was trimmed by 1 base and V by 5 bases; bases with no gene match: 4. Germline lookup yields CDR1 MNHEY and CDR2 SMNVEV (reference sequence). The CDR3 region is CASSTGVLNTGELFF. The CDR3 nucleotides read TGTGCCAGCAGTACAGGGGTCCTGAACACCGGGGAGCTGTTTTTT.

This rearrangement joins TRBV14 to TRBJ2-5, with unresolved D. The germline V gene encodes CDR1 SGHDN and CDR2 FVKESK. The CDR3 totals 13 residues. V lost 1 base and J lost 5, with 8 bases in between. CDR3 residues: CASSQANAETQYF. The CDR3 coding sequence is TGTGCCAGCAGCCAAGCTAACGCGGAGACCCAGTACTTC. Full variable domain (outside the CDR3, taken from reference TRBV14 and TRBJ2-5): EAGVTQFPSHSVIEKGQTVTLRCDPISGHDNLYWYRRVMGKEIKFLLHFVKESKQDESGMPNNRFLAERTGGTYSTLKVQPAELEDSGVYFCASSQANAETQYFGPGTRLLVL.

The V and J genes are TRBV6-4 and TRBJ2-3, with D possibly TRBD1 on 5 matching bases. This CDR3 has 16 amino acids. The V gene's germline CDR1 is MRHNA and CDR2 SNTAGT. The germline V and J ends were trimmed by 5 bases and 1 base, with 16 bases remaining between them. In DNA, the CDR3 is TGTGCCAGCAGTCTCGAAGGGGCCGCGGGCACAGATACGCAGTATTTT. Amino acid sequence: CASSLEGAAGTDTQYF.

This clonotype has only a few counts. The chain is built from TRBV5-1 and TRBJ2-1; the match to TRBD2 covers 9 bases. This CDR3 has 13 residues. The J segment lost 9 bases and the V segment lost 1 base, leaving 2 bases of the junction unmatched. Germline loops: CDR1 SGHRS, CDR2 YFSETQ. The CDR3 DNA is TGCGCCAGCAGCTTGTCGACTAGCGGTGAGCAGTTCTTC. It codes for CASSLSTSGEQFF. The full variable domain, its missing parts supplied by reference TRBV5-1 and TRBJ2-1, is KAGVTQTPRYLIKTRGQQVTLSCSPISGHRSVSWYQQTPGQGLQFLFEYFSETQRNKGNFPGRFSGRQFSNSRSEMNVSTLELGDSALYLCASSLSTSGEQFFGPGTRLTVL.

DNA of the CDR3: TGCAGTGCTAGTCACCTCCCGGGGTCGAACACCGGGGAGCTGTTTTTT. Translating gives CSASHLPGSNTGELFF. The J gene is TRBJ2-2, the V gene TRBV20-1; TRBD2 is a possible D gene (5 bases). V was pared by 3 bases and J by 0 bases, with 14 bases between. The CDR3 covers 16 residues. The germline gives CDR1 DFQATT, CDR2 SNEGSKA (reference sequence).

J is TRBJ2-7 and V is TRBV7-8; tentatively, D is TRBD1 (5 bases). Germline lookup yields CDR1 SGHVS and CDR2 FQNEAQ. V was shortened by 8 bases and J by 5 bases, with 13 bases between the two germline ends. There are 12 residues in the CDR3. The CDR3 DNA sequence: TGTGCCAGCGGGGCCAGTTTAAACGAGCAGTACTTC. This sequence encodes CASGASLNEQYF.

V gene TRBV30 combines with J gene TRBJ1-5; no definite D call. The V and J ends lost 5 bases and 5 bases respectively, with 13 bases between them. CDR3 length: 13 residues. Germline V CDR1 and CDR2: GTSNPN, SVGIG (reference sequence). CDR3 residues: CAWAPLGDQPQHF. CDR3 DNA: TGTGCCTGGGCCCCGTTAGGCGATCAGCCCCAGCATTTT.